This TCR beta chain was sequenced in a study of T cell repertoires in cytomegalovirus infection. Turning to the study itself: Well-studied HLA-B-restricted CMV epitopes were used in the study alongside recently identified HLA-C-restricted ones. Public TCR beta signatures marked donors with CMV infection and the matching HLA.

For this clonotype: The antigen remains unidentified.

V was pared by 6 bases and J by 8 bases, with 10 bases between. The germline V gene encodes CDR1 MDHEN and CDR2 SYDVKM. The CDR3 is 11 amino acids. General study results and limits: Within the response measured ex vivo, HLA-C-restricted CMV-specific TCR beta clonotypes were dominant. Carriers of CMV and the relevant HLA type were discriminated by public TCR beta frequency.

One entry per CDR3 protein results from TCRdb running MiXCR on the reads. In the table there are about half a million distinct CDR3 sequences, 30% to 40% of which are singletons. The sequence was collected from a human donor in good health (CMV status not recorded). Some clones in this sample may be carry-over from other donors' samples. The chain uses TRBV28 and TRBJ1-2; maybe TRBD1 (5 bases). Sequencing used cultured PBMCs, obtained from culture after CMV antigen stimulation. The chain's CDR3 is CASREGTGYTF. For the CDR3, the DNA is TGTGCCAGCAGGGAAGGGACCGGCTACACCTTC.